This passage covers 9 T cell receptor beta chains from one sample sequenced in a study of T cell clonality in common variable immunodeficiency. TCRdb keeps only in-frame clones here, not all; method: immunoSEQ multiplex PCR. Observed are some 80,000 clones, no singletons, with the top ten taking under 1%. Sequences were obtained from peripheral blood mononuclear cells. These receptors were obtained from a person aged 18 to 70 in good health.

This clone was seen ten or more times. Read sequence stops 3 residues before the CDR3 end, and the germline J gene provides the missing end. The V call is TRBV28, the J call TRBJ2-3; 8 positions agree with TRBD2. The J segment lost 4 bases and the V segment lost 2 bases, leaving 8 bases of the junction unmatched. CDR3 length: 16 residues. The germline CDR1 and CDR2 sequences are MDHEN and SYDVKM. CDR3 sequence reads: CASSLSSGGLADTQYF. CDR3 DNA, as far as it was read: TGTGCCAGCAGTTTAAGTTCGGGGGGGCTGGCAGATACG.

There are many counts of this clone. The read finishes 3 residues shy of the CDR3 end, and the germline J gene is used to complete it. V usage is TRBV7-9 and J usage is TRBJ2-1, with a tentative D call TRBD1 (5 bases). Trimming took 5 bases from V and 4 from J, leaving 12 bases between them. The CDR3 consists of 14 residues. CDR1 SEHNR and CDR2 FQNEAQ come from the germline V gene (reference sequence). The CDR3 DNA, read in part, is TGTGCCAGCAGCCCTGACAGCCCGTACAATGAG. This codes for CASSPDSPYNE. The whole CDR3 is CASSPDSPYNEQFF.

This clone was detected many times. The read terminates 3 residues ahead of where the CDR3 ends, so the germline J gene completes it. The chain carries TRBV18 and TRBJ2-1; 7 bases match TRBD1. The CDR3 sequence is 14 residues long. Per the germline V gene, CDR1 is KGHSH and CDR2 is LQKENI. V lost 3 bases to trimming and J lost 2 bases; unmatched junction nucleotides: 1. CDR3 sequence reads: CASSPQGAYNEQFF. The CDR3 DNA, read in part, is TGTGCCAGCTCACCTCAGGGGGCCTACAATGAG.

This clone appeared a few times. The CDR3 goes on 3 residues after the read ends, and that part is filled in from the germline J gene. This sequence joins TRBV11-1 and TRBJ2-7; D is unclear. Between the trimmed V and J ends, which lost 2 bases and 4 bases, there was a span of 15 bases. The CDR3 contains 15 residues. Germline-derived CDR1 and CDR2 are SGHAT and FQDESV (reference sequence). This chain's CDR3 is CASSLSPAFAYEQYF. The part of the CDR3 DNA that was read is TGTGCCAGCAGCTTATCCCCAGCGTTTGCATACGAG.

This clone has ten or more counts. The read is 3 residues too short to cover the CDR3 end, so that end is filled in from the germline J gene. The chain links TRBV12-3 or TRBV12-4 to TRBJ2-3, with D perhaps matching TRBD1 (5 bases). Trimming removed 6 bases at V and 0 bases at J, with 7 bases between. The length of the CDR3 is 13 residues. CDR3 amino acids: CASRGASTDTQYF. The CDR3 bases that were read are TGTGCCAGCAGAGGGGCTAGCACAGATACG.

This clone was detected many times. The read finishes 3 residues shy of the CDR3 end, and the germline J gene is used to complete it. The chain couples TRBV14 to TRBJ2-7; D is possibly TRBD1 (5 bases). Trimming stripped 5 bases from V and 2 bases from J, with 16 bases between. CDR3 length: 15 residues. Germline lookup yields CDR1 SGHDN and CDR2 FVKESK. The DNA read from the CDR3 is TGTGCCAGCAGCTCAGGGTTGCAAATCACCTACGAG. Translated: CASSSGLQITYE. The full CDR3 protein is CASSSGLQITYEQYF.

This clone was recorded many times. Read data end 3 residues before the CDR3 end; the end is taken from the germline J gene. The rearrangement links TRBV5-1 to TRBJ1-1; tentatively, D is TRBD1 (5 bases). The germline V gene encodes CDR1 SGHRS and CDR2 YFSETQ. The CDR3 totals 13 residues. The CDR3 protein is CASSLAGGYEAFF. CDR3 DNA (partial): TGCGCCAGCAGCTTGGCCGGGGGATACGAA.

This clone has at least ten counts. The CDR3 is cut off 3 residues early in the read; its end comes from the germline J gene. The V call is TRBV7-2, the J call TRBJ2-7; the match to TRBD2 covers 11 bases. CDR3 size: 15 residues. The V gene's germline CDR1 is SGHTA and CDR2 FQGNSA. V shed 4 bases, J shed 5 bases, and the junction held 7 bases outside the gene matches. The sequenced part of the CDR3 DNA is TGTGCCAGCAGCTCCAGACTAGCGGGACGGGACGAG. The encoded protein is CASSSRLAGRDE. The CDR3 reads in full as CASSSRLAGRDEQYF.

In this sample, this clone turned up many times. Read coverage stops 3 residues before the CDR3 terminus; the germline J gene supplies the remainder. The chain links TRBV7-8 to TRBJ1-5, with a possible D match to TRBD1 (5 bases). Per the germline V gene, CDR1 is SGHVS and CDR2 is FQNEAQ. The CDR3 consists of 15 residues. Trimming stripped 2 bases from V and 4 bases from J, with 12 bases between. CDR3 residues: CASSLRQSPNQPQHF. CDR3 DNA, as far as it was read: TGTGCCAGCAGCTTAAGACAGTCCCCAAATCAGCCC.